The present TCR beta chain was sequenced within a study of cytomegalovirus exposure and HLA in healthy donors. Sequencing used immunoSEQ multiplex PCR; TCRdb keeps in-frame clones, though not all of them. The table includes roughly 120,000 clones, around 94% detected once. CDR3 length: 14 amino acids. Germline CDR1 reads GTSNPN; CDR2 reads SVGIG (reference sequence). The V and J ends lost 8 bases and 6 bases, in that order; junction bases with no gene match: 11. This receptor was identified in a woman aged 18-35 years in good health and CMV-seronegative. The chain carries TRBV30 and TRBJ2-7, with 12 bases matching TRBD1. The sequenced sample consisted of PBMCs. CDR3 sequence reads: CALNDGTGGSEQYF. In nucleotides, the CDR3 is TGTGCCCTCAATGACGGGACAGGGGGCAGCGAGCAGTACTTC.